The 18 T cell receptor beta chains below were found in one sample sequenced in a study of identical twins. TCRdb re-analysed the 5' RACE reads in MiXCR, keeping a single row per CDR3 protein. The sample records some 100,000 distinct CDR3 sequences, just under 6% being singletons. Sequencing used memory T cells sorted from blood. These receptors originate from a woman aged 45-60 years in good health.

This clonotype was counted many times. The chain couples TRBV10-1 to TRBJ2-1, with D tentatively TRBD2 (5 bases). V gave up 7 bases and J gave up 2 bases, with 12 bases separating them. Germline CDR1 WNHNN, CDR2 SYGVQD (reference sequence). The CDR3 has 14 amino acids. The DNA of the CDR3 is TGCGCCAGCAAAGGGAGTGGAGCCTACAATGAGCAGTTCTTC. Its translation: CASKGSGAYNEQFF.

The J gene is TRBJ1-5, the V gene TRBV5-6; D gene uncertain. V was clipped by 4 bases and J by 0 bases, with 14 bases between them. Looked up from germline, CDR1 is SGHDT and CDR2 is YYEEEE. The CDR3 covers 16 residues. DNA for the CDR3: TGTGCCAGCAGCCCCGGGTTGGCGGATAGCAATCAGCCCCAGCATTTT. It encodes CASSPGLADSNQPQHF. The full variable domain, its missing parts supplied by reference TRBV5-6 and TRBJ1-5, is DAGVTQSPTHLIKTRGQQVTLRCSPKSGHDTVSWYQQALGQGPQFIFQYYEEEERQRGNFPDRFSGHQFPNYSSELNVNALLLGDSALYLCASSPGLADSNQPQHFGDGTRLSIL.

This clonotype came up many times. The chain employs TRBV7-2 and TRBJ2-3; 7 bases line up with TRBD2. CDR1 SGHTA and CDR2 FQGNSA come from the germline V gene. The CDR3 loop spans 15 amino acids. V dropped 5 bases and J dropped 2; count of bases not matched to a gene: 7. CDR3 DNA: TGTGCCAGCAGCCTGGGGGGGTCCCACACAGATACGCAGTATTTT. This sequence encodes CASSLGGSHTDTQYF.

Notes on this clonotype: A much more abundant neighbour one base away suggests this may be a read error. Given the absence of the conserved phenylalanine or tryptophan at the CDR3 end, a read error is likely. The chain uses TRBV12-3 or TRBV12-4 and TRBJ2-2; D is uncertain. The V end lost 2 bases, the J end lost 1 base, and 8 bases lay between the germline ends. The CDR3 runs to 15 residues. DNA for the CDR3: TGTGCCAGCAGTTTAAGGCACCTGAACACCGGGGAGCTGTTTTTA. Its translation is CASSLRHLNTGELFL.

In its sample, this clonotype was seen many times. The chain carries TRBV12-3 or TRBV12-4 and TRBJ1-4; maybe TRBD1 (6 bases). The CDR3 runs to 14 residues. V shed 5 bases and J shed 7 bases, with 14 bases lying between them. CDR3 in DNA: TGTGCCAGCAGTGAAACAGGGACTCGTGAAAAACTGTTTTTT. Its protein is CASSETGTREKLFF.

This clonotype was recorded at least ten times. The rearrangement uses TRBV15 and TRBJ1-5; D gene ambiguous. V lost 0 bases, J lost 3 bases, and 12 bases lay in between. Per germline, CDR1 LNHNV and CDR2 YYDKDF (reference sequence). This CDR3 is built from 16 residues. The CDR3 DNA follows: TGTGCCACCAGCAGAGAGGCCGTGAGACCCAATCAGCCCCAGCATTTT. Translation: CATSREAVRPNQPQHF. The entire variable domain, with the rest obtained from reference TRBV15 and TRBJ1-5, is as follows: DAMVIQNPRYQVTQFGKPVTLSCSQTLNHNVMYWYQQKSSQAPKLLFHYYDKDFNNEADTPDNFQSRRPNTSFCFLDIRSPGLGDTAMYLCATSREAVRPNQPQHFGDGTRLSIL.

This clonotype occurred many times. The rearrangement joins TRBV29-1 to TRBJ2-5, with D perhaps TRBD2 (5 bases). Trimming left V 7 bases short and J 4 bases short, with 16 bases between. This CDR3 region has 13 residues. Germline V gives CDR1 SQVTM, CDR2 ANQGSEA. CDR3: CSGRAGVGETQYF. The CDR3 region has the DNA TGCAGCGGGCGAGCCGGGGTGGGAGAGACCCAGTACTTC.

This clonotype was recorded many times. The V call is TRBV20-1, the J call TRBJ1-5, with TRBD1 as a possible D gene (5 bases). The CDR3 length is 15 residues. Between the trimmed V and J ends, which lost 6 bases and 2 bases, there was a span of 17 bases. Germline CDR1 DFQATT, CDR2 SNEGSKA (reference sequence). The CDR3 protein is CSAVNQGGGNQPQHF. The CDR3, as DNA: TGCAGTGCAGTCAATCAGGGAGGCGGCAATCAGCCCCAGCATTTT.

CDR3 protein: CASSIPGIETQYF. The CDR3, as DNA: TGTGCCAGTAGTATTCCAGGGATCGAGACCCAGTACTTC. The chain joins TRBV19 to TRBJ2-5, with D possibly being TRBD1 (5 bases). The CDR3 is 13 amino acids. Trimming removed 3 bases from V and 5 bases from J, with 10 bases in between. The germline CDR1 and CDR2 sequences are LNHDA and SQIVND (reference sequence).

This clonotype was seen a handful of times. V gene TRBV6-5 combines with J gene TRBJ2-2, with TRBD1 matching 7 bases. Losses at the gene ends were 4 bases for V and 9 bases for J; bases not matched to a gene: 17. Germline V gene sequence: CDR1 MNHEY, CDR2 SVGAGI. The CDR3 is made up of 17 amino acids. The CDR3: CASSWSPTGTVGRELFF. CDR3 sequence (DNA): TGTGCCAGCAGTTGGAGTCCAACCGGGACAGTAGGACGGGAGCTGTTTTTT.

The chain joins TRBV18 to TRBJ2-1; 13 nucleotides agree with TRBD2. The CDR3 loop spans 16 amino acids. Germline V lookup: CDR1 KGHSH, CDR2 LQKENI. J lost 6 bases, V lost 5 bases, and 7 bases had no gene match. CDR3: CASSAGLAGVGNEQFF. CDR3 bases: TGTGCCAGCTCAGCCGGACTAGCGGGAGTAGGCAATGAGCAGTTCTTC.

This clonotype was observed many times. The chain couples TRBV25-1 to TRBJ2-5, with a possible D match to TRBD2 (6 bases). The ends were cut back, 5 bases at V and 5 bases at J, with 15 bases in the middle. This CDR3 has 14 residues. In germline, CDR1 is MGHDK, CDR2 SYGVNS. CDR3 sequence: CASSRDGGGETQYF. CDR3 DNA: TGTGCCAGCAGTCGTGACGGGGGAGGCGAGACCCAGTACTTC.

The rearrangement uses TRBV5-1 and TRBJ2-2; D call uncertain. V was trimmed by 0 bases and J by 7 bases, leaving 13 bases between them. Germline V gene lookup returns CDR1 SGHRS and CDR2 YFSETQ. The CDR3 covers 15 residues. The CDR3 sequence is CASSLAFGQSGELFF. CDR3 nucleotides: TGCGCCAGCAGCTTGGCCTTCGGCCAAAGCGGGGAGCTGTTTTTT.

This chain joins TRBV24-1 and TRBJ2-6; a weak D match, TRBD2 (5 bases). Germline values: CDR1 KGHDR, CDR2 SFDVKD. Trimming shortened V by 4 bases and J by 0 bases, and 9 bases separated the two germline ends. This CDR3 is 16 amino acids long. CDR3 loop: CATSERRGSGANVLTF. In DNA, the CDR3 is TGTGCCACCAGTGAGCGACGGGGCTCTGGGGCCAACGTCCTGACTTTC.

This chain connects TRBV7-3 to TRBJ2-7; 8 nucleotides line up with TRBD1. CDR3 length: 15 amino acids. Germline V lookup: CDR1 SGHTA, CDR2 FQGTGA. With 3 bases clipped from V and 3 bases from J, the junction kept 7 bases outside the gene matches. CDR3 coding DNA: TGTGCCAGCAGCTTGACCGGGACAGGAGACTACGAGCAGTACTTC. Residues: CASSLTGTGDYEQYF.

This clonotype was detected many times. V and J are TRBV29-1 and TRBJ2-1; no clear D. Germline V gene lookup returns CDR1 SQVTM and CDR2 ANQGSEA. The CDR3 totals 13 residues. With 3 bases removed from V and 3 bases from J, the gap between germline ends came to 9 bases. CDR3 region: CSVDWRNYNEQFF. The CDR3 DNA reads TGCAGCGTTGACTGGAGAAACTACAATGAGCAGTTCTTC.

This clonotype was seen ten or more times. The chain combines TRBV3-1 with TRBJ2-3; no firm D call. V lost 3 bases, J lost 0 bases, and 4 bases lay in between. CDR1 is LGHDT and CDR2 is YNNKEL in the germline V gene (reference sequence). This CDR3 contains 13 residues. The CDR3 sequence is CASSQRSTDTQYF. The DNA of the CDR3 is TGTGCCAGCAGCCAGCGGAGCACAGATACGCAGTATTTT.

The chain uses TRBV4-1 and TRBJ2-4; the D gene is possibly TRBD2 (6 bases). Germline V gene lookup returns CDR1 MGHRA and CDR2 YSYEKL. Trimming removed 1 base at V and 7 bases at J, with 14 bases between. The CDR3 totals 15 residues. The CDR3 nucleotides read TGCGCCAGCAGCCAAGGCGGGCTAGCGCCGAACATTCAGTACTTC. Translating it yields CASSQGGLAPNIQYF.